This T cell receptor beta chain derives from a study of blood T cell repertoires in COVID-19. Study overall: Some COVID-19 samples were acute and others convalescent; all came from the United States, Italy and Spain. Sample material is recorded as cDNA or gDNA derived from T cells, B-cell-depleted T cells, or PBMCs.

The CDR3 loop spans 19 amino acids. The junction had 15 bases not matched to a gene; V was cut back by 5 bases and J by 3 bases. The germline V gene encodes CDR1 MNHNY and CDR2 SVGAGI (reference sequence). Source study methods: Using reference gene primer amplification, nucleated cell counts were estimated. Method: immunoSEQ multiplex PCR; TCRdb's copy keeps in-frame clones and lacks some. V and J calls and clone size are copied from that table; D and trimming were computed from the DNA. The sample has 70,000 to 85,000 clones, more than 70% seen once. The sequenced material came from peripheral blood. The rearrangement uses TRBV6-6 and TRBJ2-2; 10 positions match TRBD2. The sequence came from a man in his 70s with active or convalescent COVID-19. CDR3: CASSPLARLAGAYTGELFF. In nucleotides, the CDR3 is TGTGCCAGCAGTCCACTGGCGAGGCTAGCGGGAGCGTACACCGGGGAGCTGTTTTTT.